This is a list of T cell receptor beta chains from one sample in a study of blood T cell repertoires in COVID-19. Profiling relied on immunoSEQ multiplex PCR, and the TCRdb table lists in-frame clones only, not all of them. The sample lists fewer than 200,000 clones; approximately 86% were seen once. Sequencing input: PBMCs or T cells enriched from blood (not recorded which). The receptors originated from a woman in her thirties or forties in a cohort exposed to, infected with or recovered from COVID-19 (not recorded which). Both conserved end residues are part of each CDR3. The D gene is left open where the match is weak. Size is stated for part of the rows, as once, few or many counts, or as a class when the clone is expanded.

d_call: TRBD2; j_call: TRBJ2-1; v_call: TRBV28; clone_size: .; cdr3_nt: TGTGCCAGCACCCCACTAGCGGGGGAGGTAACAAATGAGCAGTTCTTC; cdr3_aa: CASTPLAGEVTNEQFF
d_call: TRBD2; j_call: TRBJ2-1; v_call: TRBV28; clone_size: .; cdr3_nt: TGTGCCAGCAGTCTCCCCCCGGGACTAGCGGGGGACCTCAATTACAATGAGCAGTTCTTC; cdr3_aa: CASSLPPGLAGDLNYNEQFF
d_call: .; j_call: TRBJ1-2; v_call: TRBV11-2; clone_size: .; cdr3_nt: TGTGCCAGCAGCTTAAAAGTAATCGTCGGGGGTGACTATGGCTACACCTTC; cdr3_aa: CASSLKVIVGGDYGYTF
d_call: .; j_call: TRBJ2-7; v_call: TRBV2; clone_size: .; cdr3_nt: TGTGCCAGCAGTGAAACGTCCCGGGGTTACTACGAGCAGTACTTC; cdr3_aa: CASSETSRGYYEQYF
d_call: TRBD2; j_call: TRBJ2-2; v_call: TRBV4-1; clone_size: once; cdr3_nt: TGCGCCAGCAGCCCTCGGGGGGACTCGAACACCGGGGAGCTGTTTTTT; cdr3_aa: CASSPRGDSNTGELFF
d_call: .; j_call: TRBJ2-1; v_call: TRBV15; clone_size: .; cdr3_nt: TGTGCCACCAGCAGAGTTGCAGGGATAAGGGAGCAGTTCTTC; cdr3_aa: CATSRVAGIREQFF
d_call: .; j_call: TRBJ1-6; v_call: TRBV9; clone_size: .; cdr3_nt: TGTGCCAGCAGCGCCTCCTCCTCGAACAGGGTTGGATCACCCCTCCACTTT; cdr3_aa: CASSASSSNRVGSPLHF
d_call: .; j_call: TRBJ1-2; v_call: TRBV3-1/TRBV3-2; clone_size: .; cdr3_nt: TGTGCCAGCAGCCAAGACGGGTTGAGCTATGGCTACACCTTC; cdr3_aa: CASSQDGLSYGYTF
d_call: .; j_call: TRBJ2-7; v_call: TRBV29-1; clone_size: few; cdr3_nt: TGCAGCGTTTCCAAAGACGAACAGGGATGGGAGCAGTACTTC; cdr3_aa: CSVSKDEQGWEQYF
d_call: .; j_call: TRBJ1-1; v_call: TRBV10-3; clone_size: .; cdr3_nt: TGTGCCATCAGTGAGTCGGGAGAACTGAACACTGAAGCTTTCTTT; cdr3_aa: CAISESGELNTEAFF
d_call: .; j_call: TRBJ1-1; v_call: TRBV2; clone_size: once; cdr3_nt: TGTGCCAGCAGTGATGACGGGTTTCCTTTCTTT; cdr3_aa: CASSDDGFPFF
d_call: TRBD1; j_call: TRBJ2-7; v_call: TRBV4-3; clone_size: .; cdr3_nt: TGCGCCAGCAGCCAAGCGACAGGGAACTCCTACGAGCAGTACTTC; cdr3_aa: CASSQATGNSYEQYF
d_call: TRBD2; j_call: TRBJ2-1; v_call: TRBV18; clone_size: .; cdr3_nt: TGTGCCAGCTCACCCCGGGGACTAGCGGGCGGAAATGAGCAGTTCTTC; cdr3_aa: CASSPRGLAGGNEQFF
d_call: .; j_call: TRBJ1-5; v_call: TRBV27; clone_size: .; cdr3_nt: TGTGCCAGTCAACCTTGGGGGGGAAATAGCAATCAGCCCCAGCATTTT; cdr3_aa: CASQPWGGNSNQPQHF
d_call: .; j_call: TRBJ2-2; v_call: TRBV29-1; clone_size: .; cdr3_nt: TGCAGCAGCGAAGAGAACACCGGGGAGCTGTTTTTT; cdr3_aa: CSSEENTGELFF
d_call: TRBD1; j_call: TRBJ2-2; v_call: TRBV27; clone_size: .; cdr3_nt: TGTGCCAGCGCCGGGACAGCATACACCGGGGAGCTGTTTTTT; cdr3_aa: CASAGTAYTGELFF
d_call: .; j_call: TRBJ1-4; v_call: TRBV5-4; clone_size: .; cdr3_nt: TGTGCCAGCAGCTTGGAGGGGCACTCTAATGAAAAACTGTTTTTT; cdr3_aa: CASSLEGHSNEKLFF